One sample yielded the 29 T cell receptor beta chains listed below, sequenced in a study of T cells after yellow fever vaccination. TCRdb itself ran the 5' RACE reads through MiXCR, one entry per CDR3 protein. This table holds about 400,000 distinct CDR3 sequences, roughly 10% found once. Sequenced here: PBMCs, sampled on the day of the first yellow fever vaccination. The source is a man aged 18 to 29 who received the YFV17D yellow fever vaccine.

The chain employs TRBV19 and TRBJ1-3; D is unclear. Germline V lookup: CDR1 LNHDA, CDR2 SQIVND (reference sequence). The length of the CDR3 is 13 residues. V lost 0 bases to trimming and J lost 11 bases, with 11 bases between them. The CDR3 protein is CASSIERRQPIYF. CDR3 nucleotide sequence: TGTGCCAGTAGTATAGAACGGCGCCAGCCCATATATTTT.

This clonotype has just a few counts. The chain is built from TRBV4-2 and TRBJ1-1; a possible D gene is TRBD1 (6 bases). V lost 0 bases and J 6 bases, leaving 11 bases between the germline ends. This CDR3 contains 14 residues. CDR1 is LGHNA, CDR2 YNFKEQ, per germline. The CDR3 sequence is CASSQDNRDPEAFF. CDR3 sequence (DNA): TGTGCCAGCAGCCAAGATAACAGGGACCCTGAAGCTTTCTTT.

This clonotype was detected only once. The rearrangement uses TRBV13 and TRBJ1-2; 7 bases map to TRBD1. The germline V gene has CDR1 PRHDT and CDR2 FYEKMQ (reference sequence). The CDR3 consists of 15 residues. Losses at the gene ends were 4 bases for V and 5 bases for J; bases not matched to a gene: 10. The CDR3 protein is CASSSTGAAGYGYTF. The CDR3 DNA reads TGTGCCAGCAGCTCCACAGGGGCCGCCGGATATGGCTACACCTTC.

The chain employs TRBV29-1 and TRBJ2-2; TRBD2 matches 12 bases. This CDR3 is 14 amino acids long. Germline V gene sequence: CDR1 SQVTM, CDR2 ANQGSEA. The ends lost 6 bases at V and 6 bases at J; junction bases unmatched: 5. The CDR3: CSVSGLAGPGELFF. The CDR3 DNA follows: TGCAGCGTGTCGGGACTAGCGGGTCCCGGGGAGCTGTTTTTT.

The chain carries TRBV5-1 and TRBJ1-1, with 7 bases that match TRBD1. This CDR3 is built from 14 residues. The ends lost 2 bases at V and 3 bases at J; junction bases unmatched: 4. Per the germline V gene, CDR1 is SGHRS and CDR2 is YFSETQ. CDR3 sequence: CASSFTGEDTEAFF. CDR3 bases: TGCGCCAGCAGCTTCACAGGGGAGGACACTGAAGCTTTCTTT.

DNA of the CDR3: TGTGCCAGCAGTGAGTATCCAGTGAACACTGAAGCTTTCTTT. Translating it yields CASSEYPVNTEAFF. The rearrangement links TRBV6-1 to TRBJ1-1; D call uncertain. The V end lost 3 bases, the J end lost 0 bases, and 8 bases lay between the germline ends. Germline assignment: CDR1 MNHNS and CDR2 SASEGT. The CDR3 runs to 14 residues.

CDR3 loop: CASSYWPGDQPQHF. The CDR3 DNA is TGTGCCAGCAGTTATTGGCCAGGGGATCAGCCCCAGCATTTT. The chain links TRBV6-5 to TRBJ1-5, with a possible D match to TRBD1 (6 bases). Germline V gives CDR1 MNHEY, CDR2 SVGAGI. The CDR3 sequence is 14 residues long. V dropped 3 bases and J dropped 5 bases, with 11 bases sitting between them.

This clonotype showed up just a few times. The chain is built from TRBV10-3 and TRBJ2-5; 7 bases match TRBD1. The CDR3 runs to 12 residues. V trimming: 10 bases; J trimming: 5 bases; junction bases outside the gene matches: 7. From germline, CDR1 is ENHRY and CDR2 SYGVKD. CDR3 amino acids: CATGQPRETQYF. CDR3 DNA: TGTGCCACGGGACAGCCCAGGGAGACCCAGTACTTC.

This clonotype showed up many times. The chain links TRBV7-2 to TRBJ2-3, with D unclear. CDR3 length: 13 amino acids. Per the germline V gene, CDR1 is SGHTA and CDR2 is FQGNSA. V lost 5 bases and J 6 bases, leaving 12 bases between the germline ends. The CDR3 spells CASSPRWVDTQYF. The CDR3 DNA reads TGTGCCAGCAGCCCTCGCTGGGTGGATACGCAGTATTTT.

This rearrangement joins TRBV6-1 to TRBJ2-6; D gene unclear. The V end lost 8 bases, the J end lost 0 bases, and 8 bases lay between the germline ends. The CDR3 has 14 residues. CDR1 and CDR2 from the germline V gene are MNHNS and SASEGT. CDR3 loop: CASCRSSGANVLTF. CDR3 nucleotide sequence: TGTGCCAGCTGTCGCTCCTCTGGGGCCAACGTCCTGACTTTC.

This chain uses TRBV5-5 with TRBJ2-3; TRBD2 is a possible D gene (6 bases). The ends were cut back, 4 bases at V and 2 bases at J, with 20 bases in the middle. This CDR3 spans 17 amino acids. CDR1 SGHKS and CDR2 YYEKEE come from the germline V gene (reference sequence). The CDR3 loop is CASSREPASRDTDTQYF. The CDR3 DNA sequence: TGTGCCAGCAGCAGAGAACCGGCCTCGCGGGACACAGATACGCAGTATTTT.

This clonotype turned up a few times. This chain connects TRBV6-5 to TRBJ2-3; either TRBD1 or TRBD2 may fit D (5 bases each). This CDR3 is 15 amino acids long. V lost 1 base, J lost 3 bases, and 11 bases lay in between. Germline CDR1 reads MNHEY; CDR2 reads SVGAGI. CDR3 bases: TGTGCCAGCAGTTACTTCCCAGAGGGGACAGATACGCAGTATTTT. This sequence encodes CASSYFPEGTDTQYF.

This clonotype was observed at least ten times. The chain recombines TRBV3-1 with TRBJ2-1; tentatively, D is TRBD2 (5 bases). The V gene lost 1 base and the J gene lost 8 bases, with 12 bases spanning the gap. The CDR3 is 14 residues long. Germline V gives CDR1 LGHDT, CDR2 YNNKEL (reference sequence). CDR3 protein: CASSQVLERHEQFF. In DNA, the CDR3 is TGTGCCAGCAGCCAAGTACTTGAGCGGCATGAGCAGTTCTTC.

The table lists this clonotype with a few counts. The chain combines TRBV7-2 with TRBJ2-3, with D possibly matching TRBD2 (5 bases). The CDR3 is 15 amino acids. Per the germline V gene, CDR1 is SGHTA and CDR2 is FQGNSA. V gave up 3 bases and J gave up 1 base, with 11 bases separating them. For the CDR3, the DNA is TGTGCCAGCAGCTTTGCTAGCCCCGGCACAGATACGCAGTATTTT. Encoded protein: CASSFASPGTDTQYF.

V and J are TRBV6-1 and TRBJ1-2; D ambiguous. Germline V CDR1 and CDR2: MNHNS, SASEGT. This CDR3 has 13 residues. V gave up 3 bases and J gave up 5 bases, with 10 bases separating them. CDR3 bases: TGTGCCAGCAGTGATAACCCTTATTATGGCTACACCTTC. It translates to CASSDNPYYGYTF.

This clonotype was picked up many times. The CDR3 sequence is CASRHHLNRGKENSPLHF. DNA for the CDR3: TGTGCCAGCAGGCATCACCTCAACAGGGGAAAGGAGAATTCACCCCTCCACTTT. The chain combines TRBV28 with TRBJ1-6; 7 bases fit TRBD1. V gave up 6 bases and J gave up 7 bases; unmatched junction bases: 18. The CDR3 is 18 amino acids. Germline V gene sequence: CDR1 MDHEN, CDR2 SYDVKM.

This clonotype has a handful of counts. The chain combines TRBV7-2 with TRBJ2-7; 7 positions agree with TRBD2. The V segment lost 6 bases and the J segment 4 bases; nucleotides outside the gene matches: 9. CDR3 length equals 14 residues. CDR1 and CDR2 from the germline V gene are SGHTA and FQGNSA. CDR3 protein: CASRTTSSEYEQYF. In nucleotides, the CDR3 is TGTGCCAGCAGGACGACTAGCTCCGAATACGAGCAGTACTTC.

This chain connects TRBV3-1 to TRBJ1-5, with 8 bases matching TRBD1. Germline loops: CDR1 LGHDT, CDR2 YNNKEL (reference sequence). The CDR3 length is 14 residues. V dropped 4 bases and J dropped 7; count of bases not matched to a gene: 6. For the CDR3, the DNA is TGTGCCAGCAGCCTCGGACAGGGTCCCCAGCCCCAGCATTTT. The encoded protein is CASSLGQGPQPQHF.

J is TRBJ2-4 and V is TRBV4-1; a weak D match, TRBD2 (5 bases). CDR3 size: 15 residues. V gave up 0 bases and J gave up 6 bases, with 12 bases separating them. Per the germline V gene, CDR1 is MGHRA and CDR2 is YSYEKL. The CDR3 bases are TGCGCCAGCAGCCAAGATGCAGCCCGGGGAAACATTCAGTACTTC. Translation: CASSQDAARGNIQYF.

This clonotype has at least ten counts. The chain combines TRBV3-1 with TRBJ2-5, with D maybe TRBD2 (5 bases). Germline CDR1 and CDR2: LGHDT and YNNKEL (reference sequence). The V end was cut by 0 bases, the J end by 7 bases, with 15 bases between. This CDR3 has 15 residues. CDR3 loop: CASSQDLGPAGTQYF. CDR3 DNA sequence: TGTGCCAGCAGCCAAGATCTAGGCCCCGCGGGGACCCAGTACTTC.

The V call is TRBV7-9, the J call TRBJ2-4, with 8 bases lining up with TRBD2. Germline V gene lookup returns CDR1 SEHNR and CDR2 FQNEAQ (reference sequence). The ends lost 3 bases at V and 9 bases at J; junction bases unmatched: 13. This CDR3 is built from 16 residues. In DNA form, the CDR3 reads TGTGCCAGCAGCTTTAGCGGGGCTGGGACCCCTTTCATTCAGTACTTC. Its translation is CASSFSGAGTPFIQYF.

The chain uses TRBV5-6 and TRBJ2-1; maybe TRBD2 (6 bases). Per germline, CDR1 SGHDT and CDR2 YYEEEE. V lost 0 bases, J lost 2 bases, and 9 bases lay in between. The CDR3 totals 15 residues. CDR3 nucleotides: TGTGCCAGCAGCTTGGTTGGGAGGACCTACAATGAGCAGTTCTTC. Its translation: CASSLVGRTYNEQFF. Filled out from reference TRBV5-6 and TRBJ2-1, the complete variable domain reads DAGVTQSPTHLIKTRGQQVTLRCSPKSGHDTVSWYQQALGQGPQFIFQYYEEEERQRGNFPDRFSGHQFPNYSSELNVNALLLGDSALYLCASSLVGRTYNEQFFGPGTRLTVL.

J is TRBJ2-1 and V is TRBV4-3, with 8 bases fitting TRBD2. Germline values: CDR1 LGHNA, CDR2 YSLEER. Trimming took 2 bases from V and 10 from J; bases not matched to a gene: 10. This CDR3 has 15 residues. The CDR3 reads CASSQSPGGGGEQFF. The CDR3 DNA reads TGCGCCAGCAGCCAATCGCCCGGGGGGGGGGGAGAGCAGTTCTTC.

This clonotype was seen a handful of times. The rearrangement uses TRBV18 and TRBJ2-5; D unresolved. This CDR3 spans 13 amino acids. V was pared by 3 bases and J by 5 bases, with 10 bases between. Germline V gene lookup returns CDR1 KGHSH and CDR2 LQKENI. The CDR3 sequence: CASSPTGWETQYF. For the CDR3, the DNA is TGTGCCAGCTCACCGACCGGCTGGGAGACCCAGTACTTC.

This clonotype was seen more than once but under ten times. This chain connects TRBV7-9 to TRBJ1-2, with unresolved D. Trimming took 7 bases from V and 0 from J, leaving 9 bases between them. The CDR3 is made up of 13 amino acids. Germline lookup yields CDR1 SEHNR and CDR2 FQNEAQ (reference sequence). CDR3 sequence: CASTNESNYGYTF. The CDR3 DNA follows: TGTGCCAGCACCAACGAATCTAACTATGGCTACACCTTC.

Only a few counts were recorded for this clonotype. This chain uses TRBV6-5 with TRBJ1-6; 7 bases map to TRBD1. The CDR3 loop spans 16 amino acids. Germline CDR1 MNHEY, CDR2 SVGAGI. J lost 7 bases, V lost 3 bases, and 9 bases had no gene match. Here the CDR3 reads CASSYIRDSPNSPLHF. Here the CDR3 DNA reads TGTGCCAGCAGTTATATTAGGGACAGCCCAAATTCACCCCTCCACTTT.

The rearrangement uses TRBV7-2 and TRBJ2-5, with TRBD2 identical over 15 bases. V was pared by 4 bases and J by 5 bases, with 8 bases of the junction left unmatched. The CDR3 is made up of 17 amino acids. Germline V gene lookup returns CDR1 SGHTA and CDR2 FQGNSA. CDR3 protein: CASSSWTSGGAGETQYF. CDR3 bases: TGTGCCAGCAGCTCCTGGACTAGCGGGGGGGCCGGTGAGACCCAGTACTTC.

This sequence joins TRBV5-1 and TRBJ2-1; TRBD2 agrees at 14 bases. Trimming at V came to 4 bases and at J to 8 bases, leaving 8 bases not matched to a gene. The germline CDR1 and CDR2 sequences are SGHRS and YFSETQ. CDR3 size: 16 residues. CDR3 region: CASSTGTSGGEYEQFF. The CDR3 DNA reads as TGCGCCAGCAGCACCGGGACTAGCGGGGGAGAGTATGAGCAGTTCTTC.

V gene TRBV5-1 combines with J gene TRBJ1-1, with D possibly TRBD1 on 6 matching bases. Trimming pared 6 bases from V and 1 base from J, leaving 13 bases between. This CDR3 is built from 14 residues. Germline V gene data show CDR1 as SGHRS and CDR2 as YFSETQ. The CDR3 coding sequence is TGCGCCAGCACCCAGGGGTTCGGGAACACTGAAGCTTTCTTT. It specifies CASTQGFGNTEAFF.